This TCR beta chain derives from a study of immune evolution from preneoplasia to lung adenocarcinoma. General study results and limits: From normal lung to invasive adenocarcinoma, top clone frequencies appeared to decrease.

Per the germline V gene, CDR1 is MDHEN and CDR2 is SYDVKM. V lost 7 bases, J lost 4 bases, and 17 bases lay in between. The CDR3 runs 15 residues. Sequenced by immunoSEQ multiplex PCR; TCRdb stores in-frame clones only, minus some. Among a few thousand clones, approximately 67% were seen once, and the ten largest hold around 21%. As to this clone: What it binds is unknown.

The J gene is TRBJ1-5, the V gene TRBV28, with D tentatively TRBD1 (5 bases). The specimen was FFPE adjacent normal lung tissue. The receptor comes from an older person with lung adenocarcinoma. CDR3 sequence reads: CASTPPRGDNQPQHF. CDR3 DNA: TGTGCCAGCACCCCCCCAAGGGGCGATAATCAGCCCCAGCATTTT.